This T cell receptor (beta chain) was captured by sequencing in a study of identical twins. MiXCR, run by TCRdb on the 5' RACE reads, gives a single entry per CDR3 protein. The sample carries about 570,000 distinct CDR3 sequences, just under 10% recorded once. Study conclusions and caveats: Where beta out-of-frame sequences were concerned, excess twin sharing was weaker.

With 8 bases removed from V and 0 bases from J, the gap between germline ends came to 13 bases. The germline V gene has CDR1 MNHNS and CDR2 SASEGT. The CDR3 is made up of 15 amino acids. This clonotype appeared many times. Its specificity is unknown. These data also formed part of another study, on yellow fever vaccine responses in identical twins.

The sample taken for sequencing was PBMCs. The chain uses TRBV6-1 and TRBJ2-2, with D perhaps assigned TRBD1 or TRBD2 (6 bases each). This TCR was recovered from a woman under 30 in good health. The CDR3: CASLKGGTNTGELFF. The CDR3 region has the DNA TGTGCCAGCCTTAAAGGGGGGACGAACACCGGGGAGCTGTTTTTT.